The 7 T cell receptor beta chains below all came from one sample that was sequenced in a study of Ad26.COV2.S vaccination and SARS-CoV-2 variants. Generated by immunoSEQ multiplex PCR, the TCRdb table keeps only in-frame clones and is missing some. The data show just under 250,000 clones, approximately 87% seen once. Treatment defined: some 20 received Ad26.COV2.S at low or high dose, single or two shots; roughly 5 received placebo; per-sample allocation not given. The samples were gathered on day 63 after the first injection of vaccine or placebo. Specimen: peripheral blood, collected in a trial of Ad26.COV2.S vaccine versus placebo. Every receptor here comes from a person aged 18-65 years who received the Ad26.COV2.S COVID-19 vaccine or a placebo.

This rearrangement joins TRBV9 to TRBJ1-2; D might be TRBD1 (5 bases). The V gene's germline CDR1 is SGDLS and CDR2 YYNGEE. The CDR3 length is 14 residues. The V end lost 4 bases, the J end lost 4 bases, and 14 bases lay between the germline ends. The CDR3 nucleotides are TGTGCCAGCAGCCCCCGCGGAGGGGTCTATGGCTACACCTTC. As protein: CASSPRGGVYGYTF.

The chain joins TRBV28 to TRBJ2-4; D may be TRBD2 (5 bases). The CDR3 runs 14 residues. The V end was cut by 6 bases, the J end by 2 bases, with 11 bases between. Germline V gives CDR1 MDHEN, CDR2 SYDVKM. CDR3 residues: CASRKAASKNIQYF. In nucleotides, the CDR3 is TGTGCCAGCAGAAAAGCGGCTTCCAAAAACATTCAGTACTTC.

This chain links TRBV11-2 with TRBJ1-1, with D uncertain. V lost 3 bases and J lost 1, with 6 bases in between. Germline assignment: CDR1 SGHAT and CDR2 FQNNGV. The CDR3 totals 13 residues. The CDR3 reads CASSFGANTEAFF. CDR3 DNA sequence: TGTGCCAGCAGCTTCGGAGCGAACACTGAAGCTTTCTTT.

The sample holds a few counts of this clone. The V gene is TRBV6-6, the J gene TRBJ2-7; 9 nucleotides align to TRBD1. This CDR3 region has 15 residues. Germline V gene data show CDR1 as MNHNY and CDR2 as SVGAGI (reference sequence). V gave up 6 bases and J gave up 2 bases; unmatched junction bases: 8. The CDR3: CASRADRGGPYEQYF. The CDR3 nucleotides are TGTGCCAGCAGGGCCGACAGGGGGGGACCCTACGAGCAGTACTTC.

The chain employs TRBV27 and TRBJ2-2; either TRBD1 or TRBD2 may supply D (5 bases each). CDR3 size: 14 residues. In germline, CDR1 is MNHEY, CDR2 SMNVEV (reference sequence). Trimming pared 6 bases from V and 6 bases from J, leaving 14 bases between. CDR3 DNA sequence: TGTGCCAGCAGCCCGGGACGGTGGGCCGGGGAGCTGTTTTTT. This codes for CASSPGRWAGELFF.

This rearrangement joins TRBV10-2 to TRBJ2-3, with 10 bases aligning to TRBD2. The CDR3 has 16 residues. The trim removed 7 bases at V and 0 bases at J, leaving 7 bases unmatched. Per germline, CDR1 WSHSY and CDR2 SAAADI. CDR3 bases: TGCGCCAGCATTCCCGGGACTAGCGTTAGCACAGATACGCAGTATTTT. Translated, it gives CASIPGTSVSTDTQYF.

This chain connects TRBV10-2 to TRBJ2-2; 11 bases map to TRBD2. There are 15 residues in the CDR3. Germline CDR1 and CDR2: WSHSY and SAAADI. V was clipped by 10 bases and J by 3 bases; unmatched bases: 7. CDR3 loop: CATQTSGVYTGELFF. CDR3 coding DNA: TGCGCCACCCAGACTAGCGGGGTGTACACCGGGGAGCTGTTTTTT.